The rows below give T cell receptor beta chains drawn from one sample of a study of cytomegalovirus exposure and HLA in healthy donors. Method: immunoSEQ multiplex PCR; TCRdb's copy keeps in-frame clones and lacks some. The sample holds about 150,000 clones, 75% to 85% seen once. Material for sequencing was PBMCs. The source is a woman aged 40-49 years in good health and CMV-seropositive. CDR3s include the opening cysteine and the closing phenylalanine or tryptophan.

>TRBJ1-1|TRBV27
CASSIQGAITEAFF
>TRBJ2-7|TRBV28
CASSLLNRGAYEQYF
>TRBJ1-1|TRBV5-1
CASSAGTANTEAFF
>TRBJ1-1|TRBV28
CASSRRGPGTEAFF
>TRBJ2-3|TRBV27
CASRTSGRMSDTQYF
>TRBJ2-3|TRBV5-1
CASTLTDTQYF
>TRBJ2-7|TRBV7-2
CASRTSAYEQYF
>TRBJ2-5|TRBV28
CASRRRAGPNQETQYF
>TRBJ2-5|TRBV6-1
CASSERGKSETQYF
>TRBJ1-6|TRBV7-2
CASSSVTGGNSPLHF
>TRBJ2-5|TRBV2
CASSEIGGGGSDGRETQYF
>TRBJ2-1|TRBV6-5
CASSYSRDYYNEQFF
>TRBJ2-7|TRBV10-3
CAISEGQGIYEQYF
>TRBJ2-1|TRBV6-1
CASSELRGTYNEQFF
>TRBJ1-1|TRBV11-3
CASSLAGGEAFF
>TRBJ1-1|TRBV19
CASSIDRVTEAFF
>TRBJ2-2|TRBV7-9
CASSPTTGLTGELFF
>TRBJ1-1|TRBV5-1
CASSLDYLNTEAFF
>TRBJ2-1|TRBV15
CATSRVSGGLYNEQFF
>TRBJ2-7|TRBV9
CASSPRLATSYEQYF
>TRBJ2-1|TRBV29-1
CSAVRTGGAVHYNEQFF
>TRBJ2-7|TRBV5-4
CASSARLAGGPNEQYF
>TRBJ1-2|TRBV29-1
CSVEDRSGYTF
>TRBJ1-2|TRBV6-5
CASSPGGYYGYTF
>TRBJ2-1|TRBV7-8
CASSLSGTFGNEQFF
>TRBJ2-1|TRBV7-9
CASSLGTGAAYLDEQFF
>TRBJ2-2|TRBV5-4
CASSSTGLAGVAGELFF
>TRBJ1-2|TRBV7-8
CASSFTGKGVGYTF
>TRBJ2-7|TRBV27
CASSPLRVDYEQYF
>TRBJ2-2|TRBV5-4
CASSLVTSGRLSAGELFF